What follows are 19 T cell receptor beta chains derived from one specimen sequenced in a study of response to subunit inactivated influenza vaccine. TCRdb recomputed calls from the RT-PCR reads with MiXCR, one row per CDR3 protein. Of under 950,000 distinct CDR3 sequences listed, over 20% are singletons. Sequencing used PBMCs from blood, obtained more than 4 days after vaccination. These receptors all stem from a man aged 45-65 years who received an inactivated influenza vaccine.

This clonotype turned up a few times. This rearrangement joins TRBV29-1 to TRBJ2-7; D not certain. V lost 7 bases to trimming and J lost 11 bases, with 15 bases between them. CDR1 is SQVTM and CDR2 is ANQGSEA in the germline V gene. The CDR3 covers 10 residues. CDR3 bases: TGCAGCGCCTGGACGGAACTCGAGTACTTC. It is translated as CSAWTELEYF.

V and J are TRBV5-6 and TRBJ2-2; TRBD1 agrees at 11 bases. CDR1 and CDR2 from the germline V gene are SGHDT and YYEEEE. V was clipped by 4 bases and J by 4 bases; unmatched bases: 3. This CDR3 region has 15 residues. The CDR3 region is CASSGTGGSTGELFF. The CDR3 DNA follows: TGTGCCAGCAGCGGGACAGGGGGAAGCACCGGGGAGCTGTTTTTT.

A few counts support this clonotype. This chain links TRBV20-1 with TRBJ2-3, with unresolved D. The CDR3 is 14 amino acids. The germline CDR1 and CDR2 sequences are DFQATT and SNEGSKA (reference sequence). V gave up 0 bases and J gave up 2 bases, with 9 bases separating them. CDR3 nucleotide sequence: TGCAGTGCTAGAGATCCTGAGTCCACAGATACGCAGTATTTT. Protein: CSARDPESTDTQYF.

The chain uses TRBV3-1 and TRBJ2-3, with D possibly TRBD1 on 6 matching bases. Germline assignment: CDR1 LGHDT and CDR2 YNNKEL (reference sequence). The CDR3 is made up of 15 amino acids. Trimming shortened V by 3 bases and J by 1 base, and 11 bases separated the two germline ends. The CDR3 DNA follows: TGTGCCAGCAGCCATGGACGACAGGGCACAGATACGCAGTATTTT. Translation gives CASSHGRQGTDTQYF.

This clonotype has a handful of counts. This sequence joins TRBV28 and TRBJ1-2; D call uncertain. Per the germline V gene, CDR1 is MDHEN and CDR2 is SYDVKM. Deletions cut 5 bases from V and 1 base from J, with 8 bases between. The CDR3 covers 13 residues. The CDR3 DNA follows: TGTGCCAGCAGTCGACCGGGTAACTATGGCTACACCTTC. Amino acids: CASSRPGNYGYTF.

V usage is TRBV20-1 and J usage is TRBJ2-3; D remains unclear. The CDR3 extends over 13 amino acids. From germline, CDR1 is DFQATT and CDR2 SNEGSKA (reference sequence). Trimming left V 2 bases short and J 5 bases short, with 11 bases between. The CDR3 region is CSARSGPGDTQYF. Here the CDR3 DNA reads TGCAGTGCTAGATCAGGACCCGGAGATACGCAGTATTTT.

The chain links TRBV20-1 to TRBJ1-4; D might be TRBD1 (6 bases). V lost 0 bases and J lost 5, with 13 bases in between. The germline V gene encodes CDR1 DFQATT and CDR2 SNEGSKA (reference sequence). This CDR3 is built from 15 residues. The CDR3 nucleotides are TGCAGTGCTAGAGATCCGGGGGGCCCAAATGAAAAACTGTTTTTT. It specifies CSARDPGGPNEKLFF.

V gene TRBV14 combines with J gene TRBJ1-6; D gene ambiguous. CDR3 size: 15 residues. Germline CDR1 SGHDN, CDR2 FVKESK. V dropped 0 bases and J dropped 10 bases, with 13 bases sitting between them. DNA of the CDR3: TGTGCCAGCAGCCAAGATCCAGGTAGAAGCTCACCCCTCCACTTT. Translation gives CASSQDPGRSSPLHF.

This clonotype was detected a few times. The chain links TRBV6-5 to TRBJ1-1; D is unclear. V was trimmed by 2 bases and J by 11 bases, leaving 3 bases between them. Germline-derived CDR1 and CDR2 are MNHEY and SVGAGI. The CDR3 runs to 9 residues. CDR3 DNA: TGTGCCAGCAGTTACGAGGCTTTCTTT. Its protein is CASSYEAFF.

This clonotype was seen repeatedly, ten times or more. The V and J genes are TRBV12-3 or TRBV12-4 and TRBJ2-2, with a tentative D call TRBD2 (5 bases). The CDR3 has 14 residues. V gave up 6 bases and J gave up 2 bases, with 10 bases separating them. The CDR3 region is CASSPGVNTGELFF. For the CDR3, the DNA is TGTGCCAGCAGCCCCGGGGTCAACACCGGGGAGCTGTTTTTT.

DNA of the CDR3: TGTGCCAGCTCACAGGGACTAGCTGTGACCGGGGAGCTGTTTTTT. Encoded protein: CASSQGLAVTGELFF. The chain couples TRBV18 to TRBJ2-2; 9 nucleotides line up with TRBD2. J was trimmed by 5 bases and V by 4 bases; bases with no gene match: 5. CDR1 and CDR2 (germline): KGHSH, LQKENI. There are 15 residues in the CDR3.

In its sample, this clonotype was seen a few times. The chain combines TRBV28 with TRBJ1-3; D not resolved. The CDR3 covers 16 residues. In germline, CDR1 is MDHEN, CDR2 SYDVKM. Trimming took 2 bases from V and 0 from J, leaving 11 bases between them. The CDR3 nucleotides read TGTGCCAGCAGTTTAGAAGGGTTCGTCTCTGGAAACACCATATATTTT. Amino acids: CASSLEGFVSGNTIYF.

There are a few counts of this clonotype. The chain recombines TRBV4-2 with TRBJ2-2, with 11 bases aligning to TRBD2. This CDR3 comprises 17 residues. Germline CDR1 and CDR2: LGHNA and YNFKEQ. J gave up 3 bases and V 1 base, and 4 bases lay outside the gene matches. Written as DNA, the CDR3 is TGTGCCAGCAGCCAAGGAACTAGCGGGGGCTACACCGGGGAGCTGTTTTTT. Protein product: CASSQGTSGGYTGELFF.

The gene calls are TRBV6-5 and TRBJ2-5, with 9 positions matching TRBD2. Germline CDR1 is MNHEY and CDR2 is SVGAGI. The CDR3 totals 16 residues. With V trimmed by 2 bases and J by 2 bases, 6 bases remained unmatched. CDR3 nucleotide sequence: TGTGCCAGCAGTTACGGAGGAGCGGGGGGTCAAGAGACCCAGTACTTC. This codes for CASSYGGAGGQETQYF.

The chain recombines TRBV29-1 with TRBJ1-2; the D gene is possibly TRBD1 (6 bases). CDR1 is SQVTM, CDR2 ANQGSEA, per germline. Trimming cost V 3 bases and J 5 bases, with 13 bases left between them. The CDR3 is 13 residues long. CDR3 in DNA: TGCAGCGTTGATATTGGCCAGGGGTATGGCTACACCTTC. It specifies CSVDIGQGYGYTF.

The chain carries TRBV7-9 and TRBJ2-7; 7 bases line up with TRBD1. Germline values: CDR1 SEHNR, CDR2 FQNEAQ (reference sequence). The CDR3 spans 15 residues. The ends lost 3 bases at V and 4 bases at J; junction bases unmatched: 9. The CDR3 DNA is TGTGCCAGCAGCTTGGGACAGCTAGGGCCTTACGAGCAGTACTTC. It yields the protein CASSLGQLGPYEQYF.

This clonotype appeared many times. The chain employs TRBV20-1 and TRBJ2-3; 13 bases map to TRBD2. Germline-derived CDR1 and CDR2 are DFQATT and SNEGSKA (reference sequence). The CDR3 has 16 amino acids. Trimming cost V 6 bases and J 4 bases; bases outside gene matches: 10. Written as DNA, the CDR3 is TGCAGTGCCAAACATGGACTAGCGGGAGTTCCAGATACGCAGTATTTT. Translating it yields CSAKHGLAGVPDTQYF.

This clonotype has ten or more counts. This chain links TRBV4-3 with TRBJ2-3; TRBD1 aligns across 8 bases. CDR1 and CDR2 (germline): LGHNA, YSLEER. CDR3 length: 16 amino acids. The junction had 4 bases not matched to a gene; V was cut back by 1 base and J by 1 base. Here the CDR3 DNA reads TGCGCCAGCAGCCAAGTGGGGGGACAGGGCACAGATACGCAGTATTTT. It yields the protein CASSQVGGQGTDTQYF.

This clonotype occurred a few times. This chain links TRBV12-3 or TRBV12-4 with TRBJ2-7; D is possibly TRBD2 (5 bases). The CDR3 is made up of 14 amino acids. V shed 3 bases and J shed 7 bases, with 16 bases lying between them. The CDR3 region is CASSFKESGVEQYF. The CDR3 bases are TGTGCCAGCAGTTTCAAAGAATCCGGGGTTGAGCAGTACTTC.